This T cell receptor (beta chain) was found in a study of beta chain features in type 1 diabetes. Looking at the study overall: The study examined 90 million to 130 million sorted cells across all samples.

This clone was counted between two and nine times. What it binds is unknown. Sequencing targeted expressed TCRB transcripts, as all isolated RNA had been reverse transcribed. The protocol was immunoSEQ multiplex PCR, while the TCRdb copy is restricted to in-frame clones and leaves out a portion. The repertoire consists of about 150,000 clones, with 8.5% to 14% occurring once and the leading ten covering around 2.1%. Germline assignment: CDR1 KGHSH and CDR2 LQKENI. The germline V and J ends were trimmed by 5 bases and 1 base, with 8 bases remaining between them. This CDR3 has 13 residues. Findings and limits, study-wide: Across all four CD4+ subsets, people with type 1 diabetes showed modestly shorter TCRB CDR3s.

The rearrangement links TRBV18 to TRBJ1-1, with a weak D call TRBD1 (6 bases). The sequencing input was central memory CD4+ T cells from blood. The TCR originated in a man between 18 and 29 years old in good health. CDR3 nucleotides: TGTGCCAGCTCAGGACAGCCGAACACTGAAGCTTTCTTT. Translated: CASSGQPNTEAFF.